Listed below are T cell receptor beta chains from one sample, sequenced in a study of cytomegalovirus exposure and HLA in healthy donors. The table came from immunoSEQ multiplex PCR; TCRdb's copy has only in-frame clones and leaves some out. The table records more than 95,000 clones, more than 70% of them present only once. The sample comprised PBMCs. The source is a man aged 18-30 years in good health and CMV-seronegative. Both conserved end residues are part of each CDR3. D genes are given only for firm matches.

>TRBD2|TRBV11-2|TRBJ2-1
CASSLGGNGEQFF
TGTGCCAGCAGCTTGGGAGGGAACGGTGAGCAGTTCTTC
>.|TRBV7-9|TRBJ1-2
CASTYVGDYGYTF
TGTGCCAGCACCTACGTCGGGGACTATGGCTACACCTTC
>.|TRBV2|TRBJ2-3
CASSYTTSTDTQYF
TGTGCCAGCAGTTACACTACTAGCACAGATACGCAGTATTTT
>.|TRBV19|TRBJ2-1
CASSIGGSYNEQFF
TGTGCCAGTAGTATCGGAGGCTCCTACAATGAGCAGTTCTTC
>.|TRBV2|TRBJ1-2
CASSEKTIYGYTF
TGTGCCAGCAGTGAAAAGACAATCTATGGCTACACCTTC
>.|TRBV7-9|TRBJ1-5
CASSPPSGQPQHF
TGTGCCAGCAGCCCTCCCTCGGGTCAGCCCCAGCATTTT
>.|TRBV27|TRBJ1-5
CASSPWEKPQHF
TGTGCCAGCAGTCCGTGGGAGAAGCCCCAGCATTTT
>TRBD1|TRBV5-1|TRBJ1-3
CASSPSGQGADTIYF
TGCGCCAGCAGCCCATCCGGACAGGGGGCCGACACCATATATTTT
>TRBD1|TRBV6-5|TRBJ1-1
CASSYRRGRSPEAFF
TGTGCCAGCAGTTACCGAAGGGGGCGATCCCCTGAAGCTTTCTTT
>TRBD2|TRBV6-4|TRBJ2-2
CASSERGGTGELFF
TGTGCCAGCAGTGAGCGGGGGGGGACCGGGGAGCTGTTTTTT
>TRBD2|TRBV27|TRBJ2-2
CASRERGLAHIGNTGELFF
TGTGCCAGCAGGGAGCGGGGACTAGCTCATATAGGGAACACCGGGGAGCTGTTTTTT
>TRBD2|TRBV12-5|TRBJ2-3
CASGFGTSGGLDTQYF
TGTGCTAGTGGTTTCGGGACTAGCGGGGGGCTAGATACGCAGTATTTT
>.|TRBV27|TRBJ1-1
CASSLWAGRMTEAFF
TGTGCCAGCAGTTTATGGGCAGGGAGGATGACTGAAGCTTTCTTT
>TRBD1|TRBV6-5|TRBJ2-7
CASSRTGDEQYF
TGTGCCAGCAGCCGGACAGGAGACGAGCAGTACTTC
>TRBD1|TRBV5-1|TRBJ1-2
CASRQRTGPSNYGYTF
TGCGCCAGCCGACAGAGGACAGGCCCATCTAACTATGGCTACACCTTC
>TRBD2|TRBV7-9|TRBJ2-7
CASSSTGTSSYEQYF
TGTGCCAGCAGCTCCACCGGGACTAGCTCCTACGAGCAGTACTTC
>TRBD1|TRBV10-3|TRBJ1-1
CAMGTGNTEAFF
TGTGCCATGGGGACAGGGAACACTGAAGCTTTCTTT